The 19 T cell receptor beta chains listed next were all sequenced from one sample in a study of CD8+CD57+ T cells in acquired aplastic anemia. Genomic DNA, the template, was used for profiling of the TCR beta VDJ and CDR3. TCRdb re-derived calls from the reads in MiXCR, one entry per CDR3 protein. The sample yields around 230,000 distinct CDR3 sequences, 61% seen once. Source material: sorted CD4+, CD8+, or CD8+CD57+ T cells (not recorded which) from PBMCs. Receptors originate from a human donor in good health.

V gene TRBV7-2 combines with J gene TRBJ2-5; no firm D call. V was cut by 5 bases and J by 5 bases, with 15 bases left in between. There are 14 residues in the CDR3. Germline CDR1 and CDR2: SGHTA and FQGNSA. This chain's CDR3 is CASSPRRIGETQYF. The DNA of the CDR3 is TGTGCCAGCAGCCCCCGACGGATCGGGGAGACCCAGTACTTC.

This chain uses TRBV10-3 with TRBJ1-5, with no clear D. The CDR3 length is 12 residues. Trimming stripped 6 bases from V and 15 bases from J, with 18 bases between. CDR1 ENHRY and CDR2 SYGVKD come from the germline V gene. The DNA for the CDR3 is TGTGCCATCAGCCCACATAATCAGCTCCGGCATTTT. It encodes CAISPHNQLRHF.

V gene TRBV4-3 combines with J gene TRBJ2-1; no firm D call. Looked up from germline, CDR1 is LGHNA and CDR2 is YSLEER. The CDR3 has 16 amino acids. Trimming shortened V by 4 bases and J by 2 bases, and 15 bases separated the two germline ends. Here the CDR3 reads CASSPRPSEAYNEQFF. In nucleotides, the CDR3 is TGCGCCAGCAGCCCACGACCGTCTGAGGCCTACAATGAGCAGTTCTTC.

This clonotype was observed many times. The chain couples TRBV11-2 to TRBJ2-1, with D possibly being TRBD2 (5 bases). The V gene lost 5 bases and the J gene lost 4 bases, with 24 bases spanning the gap. The CDR3 length is 18 residues. Per germline, CDR1 SGHAT and CDR2 FQNNGV. CDR3 nucleotide sequence: TGTGCCAGCAGCCTTTCGTTAGCGTTTGGGTCCGAATACAATGAGCAGTTCTTC. This codes for CASSLSLAFGSEYNEQFF.

V usage is TRBV10-3 and J usage is TRBJ2-2, with D possibly being TRBD2 (6 bases). The CDR3 sequence is 15 residues long. V was cut by 2 bases and J by 8 bases, with 15 bases left in between. CDR1 and CDR2 from the germline V gene are ENHRY and SYGVKD. The CDR3 nucleotides are TGTGCCATCAGTGAGGGCGGGACTTTTAGGGGGGAGCTGTTTTTT. It codes for CAISEGGTFRGELFF.

This clonotype was recorded a few times. This chain connects TRBV2 to TRBJ1-6, with 9 bases identical to TRBD1. In germline, CDR1 is SNHLY, CDR2 FYNNEI. Trimming at V came to 5 bases and at J to 0 bases, leaving 5 bases not matched to a gene. CDR3 length equals 17 residues. This chain's CDR3 is CASSTRQGDSYNSPLHF. The CDR3 DNA follows: TGTGCCAGCAGTACCCGACAGGGGGACTCCTATAATTCACCCCTCCACTTT.

This clonotype was found many times. V gene TRBV7-9 combines with J gene TRBJ2-1; 10 bases fit TRBD2. The CDR3 consists of 16 residues. With 7 bases clipped from V and 7 bases from J, the junction kept 13 bases outside the gene matches. Germline CDR1 SEHNR, CDR2 FQNEAQ (reference sequence). CDR3 sequence (DNA): TGTGCCAGCATCCCCCCTACTAGCGGGGAGTATAATGAGCAGTTCTTC. Translated, it gives CASIPPTSGEYNEQFF.

In DNA form, the CDR3 reads TGTGCCAGCAGTGATGGCGGGTACGAGCAGTACTTC. It yields the protein CASSDGGYEQYF. The chain has TRBV2 and TRBJ2-7; tentative D call: TRBD2 (5 bases). Germline CDR1 SNHLY, CDR2 FYNNEI. Between the trimmed V and J ends, which lost 3 bases and 4 bases, there was a span of 7 bases. The CDR3 is made up of 12 amino acids.

V usage is TRBV20-1 and J usage is TRBJ2-5; D remains ambiguous. The germline V gene encodes CDR1 DFQATT and CDR2 SNEGSKA (reference sequence). The CDR3 spans 13 residues. Trimming took 1 base from V and 4 from J, leaving 10 bases between them. The CDR3 DNA reads as TGCAGTGCTAGAGGACCCCGAGGAGAGACCCAGTACTTC. Translation gives CSARGPRGETQYF.

Only a few counts were recorded for this clonotype. J is TRBJ2-1 and V is TRBV7-7, with a possible D match to TRBD2 (5 bases). V gave up 5 bases and J gave up 3 bases, with 11 bases separating them. The CDR3 covers 14 residues. The germline CDR1 and CDR2 sequences are SSHAT and FNYEAQ (reference sequence). CDR3 coding DNA: TGTGCCAGCAGCCCCACCGGGGTCTACAATGAGCAGTTCTTC. Residues: CASSPTGVYNEQFF.

J is TRBJ1-6 and V is TRBV7-8, with 7 bases aligning to TRBD1. Germline V gene lookup returns CDR1 SGHVS and CDR2 FQNEAQ. The CDR3 runs 15 residues. Trimming took 5 bases from V and 10 from J; bases not matched to a gene: 11. The CDR3 DNA sequence: TGTGCCAGCAGCCACAAGGACCAGGGGGGGTCACCCCTCCACTTT. Its translation is CASSHKDQGGSPLHF.

The chain carries TRBV7-8 and TRBJ2-7, with D tentatively TRBD1 (6 bases). V was clipped by 5 bases and J by 0 bases, with 23 bases between them. Germline CDR1 and CDR2: SGHVS and FQNEAQ. The CDR3 extends over 18 amino acids. Written as DNA, the CDR3 is TGTGCCAGCAGCCCCCTCGTACTGGGGGCAGCCTTCTCCTACGAGCAGTACTTC. Protein sequence: CASSPLVLGAAFSYEQYF.

This clonotype was seen ten or more times. This chain connects TRBV14 to TRBJ1-1; no firm D call. The V end lost 1 base, the J end lost 1 base, and 7 bases lay between the germline ends. From germline, CDR1 is SGHDN and CDR2 FVKESK. CDR3 length: 14 amino acids. The CDR3 DNA reads TGTGCCAGCAGCCAAGTCTTCTCGAACACTGAAGCTTTCTTT. Protein product: CASSQVFSNTEAFF.

This chain connects TRBV10-3 to TRBJ2-3; 11 bases align to TRBD2. The J segment lost 0 bases and the V segment lost 4 bases, leaving 0 bases of the junction unmatched. CDR1 and CDR2 (germline): ENHRY, SYGVKD. The CDR3 runs to 15 residues. CDR3 region: CAISASGGSTDTQYF. The CDR3 DNA sequence: TGTGCCATCAGTGCTAGCGGGGGGAGCACAGATACGCAGTATTTT.

This clonotype was observed at least ten times. The gene calls are TRBV20-1 and TRBJ2-7; D ambiguous. V lost 3 bases and J 2 bases, leaving 17 bases between the germline ends. The germline gives CDR1 DFQATT, CDR2 SNEGSKA (reference sequence). This CDR3 spans 15 amino acids. The CDR3 DNA sequence: TGCAGTGCTAGTTTGGATAGGACGGATGCCTACGAGCAGTACTTC. Translating gives CSASLDRTDAYEQYF.

This CDR3 reads CASRPQKGSTEAFF. DNA of the CDR3: TGTGCCAGTCGCCCTCAGAAGGGTAGCACTGAAGCTTTCTTT. This rearrangement joins TRBV9 to TRBJ1-1; D is unresolved. The CDR3 consists of 14 residues. Trimming removed 8 bases from V and 4 bases from J, with 18 bases in between. Germline loops: CDR1 SGDLS, CDR2 YYNGEE.

The rearrangement links TRBV12-5 to TRBJ1-4, with a weak D call TRBD1 (5 bases). Germline V gene data show CDR1 as LGHNT and CDR2 as FRNRAP. This CDR3 contains 17 residues. Trimming left V 1 base short and J 2 bases short, with 14 bases between. The CDR3 sequence is CASGLAKPGRTNEKLFF. The CDR3 region has the DNA TGTGCTAGTGGTTTGGCCAAACCGGGACGGACTAATGAAAAACTGTTTTTT.

V gene TRBV7-9 combines with J gene TRBJ1-4; the D is unclear. Trimming removed 5 bases from V and 8 bases from J, with 12 bases in between. Germline values: CDR1 SEHNR, CDR2 FQNEAQ (reference sequence). The CDR3 consists of 13 residues. The CDR3 is CASSASLGEKLFF. CDR3 nucleotide sequence: TGTGCCAGCAGCGCCAGCCTCGGGGAAAAACTGTTTTTT. Using reference TRBV7-9 and TRBJ1-4 for the parts outside the CDR3, the full variable domain is DTGVSQNPRHKITKRGQNVTFRCDPISEHNRLYWYRQTLGQGPEFLTYFQNEAQLEKSRLLSDRFSAERPKGSFSTLEIQRTEQGDSAMYLCASSASLGEKLFFGSGTQLSVL.

This sequence joins TRBV20-1 and TRBJ2-7, with 12 bases identical to TRBD2. CDR1 is DFQATT and CDR2 is SNEGSKA in the germline V gene (reference sequence). This CDR3 spans 14 amino acids. Trimming took 6 bases from V and 2 from J; bases not matched to a gene: 5. CDR3 coding DNA: TGCAGTGCCAGTCCTAGCGGGAGGGCCTACGAGCAGTACTTC. It translates to CSASPSGRAYEQYF.